These T cell receptor beta chains were read from a single sample in a study of vaccination effects on CD4 cells after COVID-19. Their antigen targets remain unknown. Libraries were prepared by immunoSEQ multiplex PCR; TCRdb keeps only in-frame clonotypes and omits some of them. Of 30,000 to 40,000 clones in the sample, roughly 82% were seen once. Sequencing was performed on CD4+ T cells from PBMCs cultured without peptide, taken before COVID-19 vaccination. These receptors all come from a human donor who received a COVID-19 vaccine. Both conserved end residues are part of each CDR3. The D gene is left open where the match is weak. Clone size appears in some rows only: once, few, many, or a class for an expanded clone.

once	TRBV27	TRBJ1-4	NA	TGTGCCAGCGCCCGGGGGGTTAATGAAAAACTGTTTTTT	CASARGVNEKLFF
NA	TRBV3-1/TRBV3-2	TRBJ2-1	NA	TGTGCCAGCAGCCTAGGGGCGGGACGCAGCTCCTACAATGAGCAGTTCTTC	CASSLGAGRSSYNEQFF
NA	TRBV12-3/TRBV12-4	TRBJ2-5	NA	TGTGCCAGCAGTTTAGTAGAGCAAGAGACCCAGTACTTC	CASSLVEQETQYF
NA	TRBV6-5	TRBJ1-1	NA	TGTGCCAGCACTCAGGTGTGGAACACTGAAGCTTTCTTT	CASTQVWNTEAFF
NA	TRBV6-2/TRBV6-3	TRBJ1-4	NA	TGTGCCAGCAGTTCGACAGGAGCCAATGAAAAACTGTTTTTT	CASSSTGANEKLFF
NA	TRBV9	TRBJ2-1	NA	TGTGCCAGCAGCCCCCCGGGCGGAAGCTCCTACAATGAGCAGTTCTTC	CASSPPGGSSYNEQFF
NA	TRBV7-2	TRBJ1-2	NA	TGTGCCAGCAGCCCCGACCGACAGAGCTATGGCTACACCTTC	CASSPDRQSYGYTF
once	TRBV30	TRBJ1-5	NA	TGTGCCTGGAGTGTACTTGGGTCCAATCAGCCCCAGCATTTT	CAWSVLGSNQPQHF
few	TRBV12-3/TRBV12-4	TRBJ1-1	NA	TGTGCCAGCAGTTTAGACTTCGATCCGGCTTTCTTT	CASSLDFDPAFF
NA	TRBV14	TRBJ2-5	NA	TGTGCCAGCAGCCGTTCCGGACATTACCAAGAGACCCAGTACTTC	CASSRSGHYQETQYF
NA	TRBV11-2	TRBJ2-5	TRBD2	TGTGCGGTACTCGGAAGCGTATTTCGGGCGGCGGGGGAGGAGACCCAGTACTTC	CAVLGSVFRAAGEETQYF
few	TRBV4-3	TRBJ2-1	TRBD2	TGCGCCAGCAGCTCTTCCCGGGGGGACCAAGGTAATGAGCAGTTCTTC	CASSSSRGDQGNEQFF
NA	TRBV5-7	TRBJ2-3	TRBD2	TGTGCCAGCAGCTTGGGAGCGGGGGACACAGATACGCAGTATTTT	CASSLGAGDTDTQYF
NA	TRBV12-5	TRBJ1-2	NA	TGTGCTAGTGGTACGGGCCTCTATGGCTACACCTTC	CASGTGLYGYTF
NA	TRBV7-2	TRBJ1-2	NA	TGTGCCAGCACCCGAATAGACAGATCCTATGGCTACACCTTC	CASTRIDRSYGYTF
NA	TRBV6-5	TRBJ1-5	NA	TGTGCCAGCAGGGGGAGTCAGCCCCAGCATTTT	CASRGSQPQHF
few	TRBV28	TRBJ2-1	TRBD1	TGTGCCAGCAGTCTATCCGGGACAGGGATGTCCCGTGTGCAGTTCTTC	CASSLSGTGMSRVQFF
NA	TRBV6-5	TRBJ2-5	TRBD1	TGTGCCAGCAGTTATACAGGACAGGCGACCCAGTACTTC	CASSYTGQATQYF
NA	TRBV19	TRBJ2-1	NA	TGTGCCAGTACCCAAATATTGACTGGATCCTACAATGAGCAGTTCTTC	CASTQILTGSYNEQFF
NA	TRBV6-5	TRBJ1-1	TRBD1	TGTGCCAGCAGTCCGACAGGGAGGACTGAAGCTTTCTTT	CASSPTGRTEAFF
NA	TRBV6-2/TRBV6-3	TRBJ1-6	NA	TGTGCCAGCAGCCTAGATGGGAATTCACCCCTCCACTTT	CASSLDGNSPLHF
few	TRBV29-1	TRBJ2-1	NA	TGCAGCGTTGGCAGGGATCGATACAATGAGCAGTTCTTC	CSVGRDRYNEQFF